This T cell receptor (beta chain) came from a study of blood T cell repertoires in COVID-19. Turning to the study itself: There were acute and convalescent COVID-19 samples, and they came from the United States, Italy and Spain. T cells, B-cell-depleted T cells, or PBMCs provided the cDNA or gDNA that served as material.

Original data processing: Reference gene primer amplification gave nucleated cell count estimates. Using immunoSEQ multiplex PCR, the repertoire was profiled, and TCRdb retains in-frame clones only, with some absent. That table furnishes V, J and clone size, whereas the DNA furnished D and trimming. The table has 45,000 to 60,000 clones, 70% to 85% seen once. The germline V gene has CDR1 MDHEN and CDR2 SYDVKM. The CDR3 runs 15 residues. Trimming took 7 bases from V and 3 from J, leaving 15 bases between them. This clone showed up just once. Material: peripheral blood. The clonotype originates from a man aged 45-65 years with acute or convalescent COVID-19. This rearrangement joins TRBV28 to TRBJ2-2; a possible D gene is TRBD2 (7 bases). CDR3 coding DNA: TGTGCCAGCAAAGGCGGGGGCAGGTACACCGGGGAGCTGTTTTTT. Amino acids: CASKGGGRYTGELFF.